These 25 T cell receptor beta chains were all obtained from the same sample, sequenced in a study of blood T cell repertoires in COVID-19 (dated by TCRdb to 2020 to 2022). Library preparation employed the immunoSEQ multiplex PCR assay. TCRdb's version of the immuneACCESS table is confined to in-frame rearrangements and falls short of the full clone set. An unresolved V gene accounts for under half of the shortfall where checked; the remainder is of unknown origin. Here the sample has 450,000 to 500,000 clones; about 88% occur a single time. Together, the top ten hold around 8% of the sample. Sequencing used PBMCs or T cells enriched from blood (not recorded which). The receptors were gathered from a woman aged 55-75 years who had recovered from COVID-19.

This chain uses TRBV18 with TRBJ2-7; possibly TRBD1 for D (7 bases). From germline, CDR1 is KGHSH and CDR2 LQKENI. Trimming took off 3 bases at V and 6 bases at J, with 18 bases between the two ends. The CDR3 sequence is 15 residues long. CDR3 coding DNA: TGTGCCAGCTCACCTTCGGGACAGCCGGGAGCCGAGCAGTACGTC. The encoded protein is CASSPSGQPGAEQYV.

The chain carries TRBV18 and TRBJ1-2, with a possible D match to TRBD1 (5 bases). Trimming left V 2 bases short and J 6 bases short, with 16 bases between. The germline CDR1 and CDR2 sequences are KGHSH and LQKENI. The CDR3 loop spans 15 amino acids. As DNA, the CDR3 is TGTGCCAGCTCACCAGGGACTCCCTTAATCGATGGCTACACCTTC. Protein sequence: CASSPGTPLIDGYTF.

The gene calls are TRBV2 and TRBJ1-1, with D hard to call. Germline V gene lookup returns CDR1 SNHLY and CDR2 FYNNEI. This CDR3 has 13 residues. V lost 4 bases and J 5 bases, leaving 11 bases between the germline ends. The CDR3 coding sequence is TGTGCCAGCAGTGGGGCAGGTAATACTGAAGCTTTCTTT. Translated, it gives CASSGAGNTEAFF.

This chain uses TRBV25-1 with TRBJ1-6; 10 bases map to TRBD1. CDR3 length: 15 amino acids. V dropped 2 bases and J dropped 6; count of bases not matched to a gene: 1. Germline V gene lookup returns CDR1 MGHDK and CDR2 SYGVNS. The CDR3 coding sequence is TGTGCCAGCAGTGAAAGGGACAGGGGTAATTCACCCCTCCACTTT. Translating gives CASSERDRGNSPLHF.

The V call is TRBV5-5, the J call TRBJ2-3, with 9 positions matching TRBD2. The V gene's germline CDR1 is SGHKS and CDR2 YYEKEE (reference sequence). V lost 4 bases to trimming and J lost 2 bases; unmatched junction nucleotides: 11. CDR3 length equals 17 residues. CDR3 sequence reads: CASSVPSGETNTDTQYF. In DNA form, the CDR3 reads TGTGCCAGCAGCGTACCTAGCGGGGAAACCAACACAGATACGCAGTATTTT.

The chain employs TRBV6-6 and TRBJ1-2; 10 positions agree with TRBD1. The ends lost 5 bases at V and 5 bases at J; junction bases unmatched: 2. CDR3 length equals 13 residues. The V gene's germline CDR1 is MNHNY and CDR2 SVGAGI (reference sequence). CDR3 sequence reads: CASSDRGPYGYTF. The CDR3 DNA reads TGTGCCAGCAGTGACAGGGGGCCTTATGGCTACACCTTC.

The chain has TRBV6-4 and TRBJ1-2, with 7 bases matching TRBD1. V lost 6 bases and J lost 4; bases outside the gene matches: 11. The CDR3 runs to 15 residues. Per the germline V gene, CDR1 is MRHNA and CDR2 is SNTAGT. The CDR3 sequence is CASSAQQGLAYGYTF. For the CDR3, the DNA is TGTGCCAGCAGCGCGCAACAGGGGTTGGCCTATGGCTACACCTTC.

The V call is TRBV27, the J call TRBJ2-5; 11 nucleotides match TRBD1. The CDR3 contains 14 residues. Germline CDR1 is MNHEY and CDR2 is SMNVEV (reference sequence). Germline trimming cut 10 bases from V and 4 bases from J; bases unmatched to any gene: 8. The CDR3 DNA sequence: TGTGCCACCAGGGGTGGGACAGGGGGAGAGACCCAGTACTTC. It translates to CATRGGTGGETQYF.

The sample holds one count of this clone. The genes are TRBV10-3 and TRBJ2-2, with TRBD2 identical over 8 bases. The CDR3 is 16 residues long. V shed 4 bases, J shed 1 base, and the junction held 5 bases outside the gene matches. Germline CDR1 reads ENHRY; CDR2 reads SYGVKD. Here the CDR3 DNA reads TGTGCCATCAGTGGGACCGGGACTAGGAACACCGGGGAGCTGTTTTTT. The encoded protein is CAISGTGTRNTGELFF.

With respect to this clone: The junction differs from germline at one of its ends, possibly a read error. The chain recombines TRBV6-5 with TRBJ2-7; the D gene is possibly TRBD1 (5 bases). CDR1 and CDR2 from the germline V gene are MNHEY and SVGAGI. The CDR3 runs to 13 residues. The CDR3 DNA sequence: TGTGCCGGCAGTTTCAACAGGTTCGGGGAGCAGTACTTC. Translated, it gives CAGSFNRFGEQYF.

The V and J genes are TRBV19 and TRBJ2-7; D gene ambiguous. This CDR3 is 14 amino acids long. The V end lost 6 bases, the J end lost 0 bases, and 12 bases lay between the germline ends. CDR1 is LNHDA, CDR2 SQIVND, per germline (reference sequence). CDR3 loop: CASSPTGSSYEQYF. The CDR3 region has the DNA TGTGCCAGTAGCCCGACGGGTAGCTCCTACGAGCAGTACTTC.

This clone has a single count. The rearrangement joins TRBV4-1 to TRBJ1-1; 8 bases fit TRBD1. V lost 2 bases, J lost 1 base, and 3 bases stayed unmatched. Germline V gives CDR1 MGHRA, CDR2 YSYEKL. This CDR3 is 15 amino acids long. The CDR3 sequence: CASSQQGARNTEAFF. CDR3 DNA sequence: TGCGCCAGCAGCCAACAGGGGGCGCGGAACACTGAAGCTTTCTTT.

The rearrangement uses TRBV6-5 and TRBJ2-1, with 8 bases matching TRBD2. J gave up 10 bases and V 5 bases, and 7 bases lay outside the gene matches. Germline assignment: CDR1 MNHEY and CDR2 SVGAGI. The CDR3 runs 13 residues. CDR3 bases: TGTGCCAGCAGTCTGCCTGGCGGGGGGGAGCAGTTCTTC. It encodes CASSLPGGGEQFF.

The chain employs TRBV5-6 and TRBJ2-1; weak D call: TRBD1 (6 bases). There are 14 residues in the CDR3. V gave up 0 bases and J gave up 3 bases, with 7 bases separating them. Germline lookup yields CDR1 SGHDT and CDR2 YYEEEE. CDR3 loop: CASSLGQVYNEQFF. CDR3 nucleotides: TGTGCCAGCAGCTTGGGACAGGTCTACAATGAGCAGTTCTTC.

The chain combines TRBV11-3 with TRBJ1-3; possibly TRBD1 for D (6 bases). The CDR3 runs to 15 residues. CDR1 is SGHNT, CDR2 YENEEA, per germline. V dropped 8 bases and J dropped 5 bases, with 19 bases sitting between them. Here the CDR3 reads CASGGAGHFRNTIYF. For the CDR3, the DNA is TGTGCCAGCGGGGGGGCAGGGCATTTTAGAAACACCATATATTTT.

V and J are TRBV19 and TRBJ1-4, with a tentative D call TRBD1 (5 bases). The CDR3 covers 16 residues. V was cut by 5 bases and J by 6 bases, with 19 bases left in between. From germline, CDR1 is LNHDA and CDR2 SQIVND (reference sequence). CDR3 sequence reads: CASSSRTEGPDEKLFF. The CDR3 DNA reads TGTGCCAGTAGTTCGCGGACGGAGGGGCCGGATGAAAAACTGTTTTTT.

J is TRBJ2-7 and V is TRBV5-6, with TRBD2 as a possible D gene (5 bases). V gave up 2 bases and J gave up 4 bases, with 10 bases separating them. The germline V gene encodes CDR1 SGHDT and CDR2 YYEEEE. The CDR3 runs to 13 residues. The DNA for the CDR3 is TGTGCCAGCAGCTTTTACGGGGATTACGAGCAGTACTTC. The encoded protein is CASSFYGDYEQYF.

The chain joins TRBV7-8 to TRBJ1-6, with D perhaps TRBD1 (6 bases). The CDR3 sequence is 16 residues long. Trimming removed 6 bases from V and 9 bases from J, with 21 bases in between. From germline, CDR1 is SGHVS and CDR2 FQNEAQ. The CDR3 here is CASSYPGTKGPSPLHF. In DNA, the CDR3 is TGTGCCAGCAGTTATCCCGGGACAAAGGGCCCTTCACCCCTCCACTTT.

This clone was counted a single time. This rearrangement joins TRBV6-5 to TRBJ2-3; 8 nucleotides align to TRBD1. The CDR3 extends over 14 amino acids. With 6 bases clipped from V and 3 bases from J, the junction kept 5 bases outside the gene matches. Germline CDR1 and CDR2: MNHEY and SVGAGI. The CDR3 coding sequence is TGTGCCAGCAGCCCCCGGGACAGGACAGATACGCAGTATTTT. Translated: CASSPRDRTDTQYF.

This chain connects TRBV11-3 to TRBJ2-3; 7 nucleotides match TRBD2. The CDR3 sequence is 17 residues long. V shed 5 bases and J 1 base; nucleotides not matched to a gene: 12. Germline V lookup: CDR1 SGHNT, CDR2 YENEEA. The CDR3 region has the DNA TGTGCCAGCAGCCTCCGACTAGGACTAGTCGGCACAGATACGCAGTATTTT. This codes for CASSLRLGLVGTDTQYF.

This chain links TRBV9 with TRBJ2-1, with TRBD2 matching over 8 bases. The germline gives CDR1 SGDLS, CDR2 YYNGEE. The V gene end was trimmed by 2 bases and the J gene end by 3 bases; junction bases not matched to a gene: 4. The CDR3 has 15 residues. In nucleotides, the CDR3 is TGTGCCAGCAGCGTCTCACTAGCGGACTACAATGAGCAGTTCTTC. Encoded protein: CASSVSLADYNEQFF.

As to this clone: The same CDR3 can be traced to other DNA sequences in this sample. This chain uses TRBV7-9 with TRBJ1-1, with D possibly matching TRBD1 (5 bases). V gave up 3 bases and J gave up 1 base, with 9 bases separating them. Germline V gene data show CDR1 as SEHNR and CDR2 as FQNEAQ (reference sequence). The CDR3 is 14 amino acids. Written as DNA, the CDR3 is TGTGCCAGCAGCTTCCAGGGCAGGAACACTGAAGCTTTCTTT. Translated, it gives CASSFQGRNTEAFF.

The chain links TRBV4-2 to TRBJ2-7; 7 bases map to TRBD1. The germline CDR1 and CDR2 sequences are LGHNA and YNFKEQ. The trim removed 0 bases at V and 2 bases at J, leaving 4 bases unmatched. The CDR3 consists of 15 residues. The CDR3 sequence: CASSQEITGAYEQYF. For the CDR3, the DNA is TGTGCCAGCAGCCAAGAAATCACAGGGGCCTACGAGCAGTACTTC.

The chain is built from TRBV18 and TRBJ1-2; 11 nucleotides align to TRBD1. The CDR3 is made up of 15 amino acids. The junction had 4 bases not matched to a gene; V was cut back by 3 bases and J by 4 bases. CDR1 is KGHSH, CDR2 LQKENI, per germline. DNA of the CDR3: TGTGCCAGCTCACCGCCGGGACAGGGGGGCTATGGCTACACCTTC. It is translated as CASSPPGQGGYGYTF. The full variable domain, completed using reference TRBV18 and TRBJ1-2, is NAGVMQNPRHLVRRRGQEARLRCSPMKGHSHVYWYRQLPEEGLKFMVYLQKENIIDESGMPKERFSAEFPKEGPSILRIQQVVRGDSAAYFCASSPPGQGGYGYTFGSGTRLTVV.

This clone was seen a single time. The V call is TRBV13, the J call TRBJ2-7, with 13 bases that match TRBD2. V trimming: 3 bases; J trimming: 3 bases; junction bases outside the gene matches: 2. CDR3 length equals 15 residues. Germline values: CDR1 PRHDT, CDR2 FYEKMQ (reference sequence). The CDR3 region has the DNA TGTGCCAGCAGCTTCGGGACTAGCGGGGTCTACGAGCAGTACTTC. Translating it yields CASSFGTSGVYEQYF.